Shown below are 32 T cell receptor beta chains from a single sample sequenced in a study of cytomegalovirus exposure and HLA in healthy donors. The assay was immunoSEQ multiplex PCR, and TCRdb's table has in-frame clones only and misses some. The table shows 95,000 to 120,000 clones, with roughly 84% occurring only once. The sample taken for sequencing was PBMCs. The source is a woman between 18 and 29 years old in good health and CMV-seronegative.

The J gene is TRBJ2-7, the V gene TRBV7-8; 7 bases match TRBD1. Germline V gene data show CDR1 as SGHVS and CDR2 as FQNEAQ. V lost 2 bases, J lost 1 base, and 8 bases stayed unmatched. The CDR3 totals 16 residues. CDR3 DNA sequence: TGTGCCAGCAGCTTAAATGATGACAGGGCATCCTACGAGCAGTACTTC. Its protein product is CASSLNDDRASYEQYF.

The V and J genes are TRBV7-4 and TRBJ1-1, with a tentative D call TRBD1 (5 bases). This CDR3 contains 14 residues. Trimming shortened V by 1 base and J by 6 bases, and 12 bases separated the two germline ends. Germline CDR1 is SGHVT and CDR2 is SQSDAQ. Here the CDR3 reads CASSLDQGRAEAFF. CDR3 sequence (DNA): TGTGCCAGCAGCTTAGATCAGGGTAGGGCTGAAGCTTTCTTT. Full variable domain (outside the CDR3, taken from reference TRBV7-4 and TRBJ1-1): GAGVSQSPRYKVAKRGRDVALRCDSISGHVTLYWYRQTLGQGSEVLTYSQSDAQRDKSGRPSGRFSAERPERSVSTLKIQRTEQGDSAVYLCASSLDQGRAEAFFGQGTRLTVV.

The J gene is TRBJ2-3, the V gene TRBV18; D uncertain. Per germline, CDR1 KGHSH and CDR2 LQKENI. Trimming cost V 3 bases and J 2 bases, with 9 bases left between them. CDR3 length: 14 residues. The CDR3 reads CASSPLADTDTQYF. Written as DNA, the CDR3 is TGTGCCAGCTCACCTCTCGCGGACACAGATACGCAGTATTTT. Drawing the rest from reference TRBV18 and TRBJ2-3, the complete variable domain is NAGVMQNPRHLVRRRGQEARLRCSPMKGHSHVYWYRQLPEEGLKFMVYLQKENIIDESGMPKERFSAEFPKEGPSILRIQQVVRGDSAAYFCASSPLADTDTQYFGPGTRLTVL.

This chain uses TRBV5-1 with TRBJ1-1, with D unclear. Germline-derived CDR1 and CDR2 are SGHRS and YFSETQ. There are 14 residues in the CDR3. The germline V and J ends were trimmed by 4 bases and 0 bases, with 10 bases remaining between them. The CDR3, as DNA: TGCGCCAGCAGCGATTTGGCCATGAACACTGAAGCTTTCTTT. Its translation is CASSDLAMNTEAFF. Full variable domain (outside the CDR3, taken from reference TRBV5-1 and TRBJ1-1): KAGVTQTPRYLIKTRGQQVTLSCSPISGHRSVSWYQQTPGQGLQFLFEYFSETQRNKGNFPGRFSGRQFSNSRSEMNVSTLELGDSALYLCASSDLAMNTEAFFGQGTRLTVV.

V usage is TRBV19 and J usage is TRBJ2-2; weak D call: TRBD1 (6 bases). This CDR3 spans 15 amino acids. The germline CDR1 and CDR2 sequences are LNHDA and SQIVND (reference sequence). The V end was cut by 5 bases, the J end by 2 bases, with 12 bases between. The CDR3 spells CASSFRTVNTGELFF. The CDR3 coding sequence is TGTGCCAGTAGTTTTCGGACAGTTAACACCGGGGAGCTGTTTTTT.

This clone was found once. The V call is TRBV7-2, the J call TRBJ2-2, with 13 bases that match TRBD2. Germline V gene sequence: CDR1 SGHTA, CDR2 FQGNSA. The CDR3 runs 17 residues. With 0 bases clipped from V and 7 bases from J, the junction kept 5 bases outside the gene matches. CDR3 region: CASSLAVGTSGVGELFF. The CDR3 bases are TGTGCCAGCAGCTTAGCGGTGGGGACTAGCGGGGTCGGGGAGCTGTTTTTT.

The rearrangement joins TRBV6-4 to TRBJ2-1; 11 bases align to TRBD2. The CDR3 totals 15 residues. Trimming took 5 bases from V and 5 from J; bases not matched to a gene: 5. Germline CDR1 and CDR2: MRHNA and SNTAGT. CDR3 nucleotides: TGTGCCAGCAGTAAGACTAGCGGGGAGAACAATGAGCAGTTCTTC. Protein product: CASSKTSGENNEQFF.

This clone was counted only a few times. The V and J genes are TRBV11-2 and TRBJ1-1; unclear D gene. CDR1 and CDR2 (germline): SGHAT, FQNNGV. V shed 2 bases and J shed 8 bases, with 9 bases lying between them. The CDR3 length is 12 residues. CDR3 residues: CASSLIRGEAFF. The CDR3 DNA reads TGTGCCAGCAGCTTAATTCGTGGCGAAGCTTTCTTT.

The rearrangement joins TRBV7-3 to TRBJ2-1; 10 nucleotides align to TRBD1. V gave up 5 bases and J gave up 8 bases; unmatched junction bases: 9. CDR3 size: 15 residues. Germline CDR1 is SGHTA and CDR2 is FQGTGA. The CDR3 region is CASSPRDRGRDEQFF. CDR3 nucleotide sequence: TGTGCCAGCAGCCCCCGGGACAGGGGTCGAGATGAGCAGTTCTTC.

About this clone itself: Other DNA sequences of this sample code for an identical CDR3. This rearrangement joins TRBV28 to TRBJ1-2; the D gene is possibly TRBD1 (5 bases). The ends were cut back, 6 bases at V and 5 bases at J, with 13 bases in the middle. This CDR3 comprises 13 residues. Germline assignment: CDR1 MDHEN and CDR2 SYDVKM. The DNA of the CDR3 is TGTGCCAGCAGCCCTCGGGGGGGATATGGCTACACCTTC. Its protein product is CASSPRGGYGYTF.

The gene calls are TRBV6-4 and TRBJ2-3; 7 nucleotides line up with TRBD2. The CDR3 runs to 13 residues. The germline V gene encodes CDR1 MRHNA and CDR2 SNTAGT. V was pared by 0 bases and J by 6 bases, with 0 bases of the junction left unmatched. This CDR3 is CASSDSGGDTQYF. DNA of the CDR3: TGTGCCAGCAGTGACTCGGGGGGGGATACGCAGTATTTT.

This clone has just a few counts. The chain uses TRBV16 and TRBJ1-2; TRBD1 agrees at 8 bases. J lost 8 bases, V lost 4 bases, and 6 bases had no gene match. From germline, CDR1 is KGHSY and CDR2 FQNENV. The CDR3 sequence is 13 residues long. The CDR3 protein is CASSPRGRVGYTF. As DNA, the CDR3 is TGTGCCAGCAGCCCCAGGGGGCGGGTCGGCTACACCTTC.

The rearrangement links TRBV28 to TRBJ2-3; perhaps TRBD2 as D (5 bases). V lost 8 bases, J lost 4 bases, and 16 bases lay in between. Germline loops: CDR1 MDHEN, CDR2 SYDVKM. The CDR3 is 14 residues long. The CDR3 sequence: CASVEGIGPDTQYF. The CDR3 coding sequence is TGTGCCAGCGTTGAGGGAATCGGGCCAGATACGCAGTATTTT.

The chain links TRBV7-3 to TRBJ2-5; perhaps TRBD1 as D (6 bases). The CDR3 contains 15 residues. The germline V gene encodes CDR1 SGHTA and CDR2 FQGTGA. The V and J ends lost 0 bases and 5 bases respectively, with 13 bases between them. Here the CDR3 DNA reads TGTGCCAGCAGCTTAACAGGGACACCGGGGGAGACCCAGTACTTC. Protein: CASSLTGTPGETQYF.

The rearrangement joins TRBV27 to TRBJ1-4; no clear D. CDR1 is MNHEY and CDR2 is SMNVEV in the germline V gene (reference sequence). V was shortened by 8 bases and J by 2 bases, with 6 bases between the two germline ends. The CDR3 length is 12 residues. DNA of the CDR3: TGTGCCAGCGGCCCCACTAATGAAAAACTGTTTTTT. Its translation is CASGPTNEKLFF.

This chain uses TRBV27 with TRBJ2-3; 7 nucleotides line up with TRBD1. V shed 7 bases and J 5 bases; nucleotides not matched to a gene: 12. This CDR3 has 15 amino acids. CDR1 is MNHEY and CDR2 is SMNVEV in the germline V gene (reference sequence). The CDR3 nucleotides read TGTGCCAGCAAATACAGGGGACAGTGGAGAGATACGCAGTATTTT. This encodes CASKYRGQWRDTQYF.

The chain is built from TRBV4-1 and TRBJ2-2; 8 bases line up with TRBD2. Germline V gene sequence: CDR1 MGHRA, CDR2 YSYEKL. This CDR3 spans 14 amino acids. V was pared by 1 base and J by 6 bases, with 1 base of the junction left unmatched. The CDR3 DNA sequence: TGCGCCAGCAGCCAAGGGACTAGCTCCGGGGAGCTGTTTTTT. Translation gives CASSQGTSSGELFF.

The chain couples TRBV30 to TRBJ1-6; the match to TRBD1 covers 9 bases. The V gene end was trimmed by 4 bases and the J gene end by 10 bases; junction bases not matched to a gene: 5. CDR3 length: 13 amino acids. Germline values: CDR1 GTSNPN, CDR2 SVGIG (reference sequence). This CDR3 reads CAWTRGTGSPLHF. CDR3 nucleotide sequence: TGTGCCTGGACCAGAGGGACAGGGTCACCCCTCCACTTT.

This clone was seen a single time. The genes are TRBV7-2 and TRBJ2-7, with 10 bases lining up with TRBD2. The V and J ends lost 4 bases and 5 bases, in that order; junction bases with no gene match: 14. Germline-derived CDR1 and CDR2 are SGHTA and FQGNSA. There are 17 residues in the CDR3. CDR3 bases: TGTGCCAGCAGCTCCAGGGACCCAGCGGGGGGGCCGAACGAGCAGTACTTC. Its protein is CASSSRDPAGGPNEQYF.

The chain couples TRBV13 to TRBJ1-1, with TRBD1 matching 8 bases. This CDR3 contains 15 residues. Germline values: CDR1 PRHDT, CDR2 FYEKMQ (reference sequence). The V segment lost 2 bases and the J segment 7 bases; nucleotides outside the gene matches: 9. In DNA, the CDR3 is TGTGCCAGCAGCTTATCGTCAGGGGGCGCCGGTGAAGCTTTCTTT. Translation gives CASSLSSGGAGEAFF. Combining the CDR3 with reference TRBV13 and TRBJ1-1 gives the whole variable domain AAGVIQSPRHLIKEKRETATLKCYPIPRHDTVYWYQQGPGQDPQFLISFYEKMQSDKGSIPDRFSAQQFSDYHSELNMSSLELGDSALYFCASSLSSGGAGEAFFGQGTRLTVV.

The J gene is TRBJ1-3, the V gene TRBV4-1; unclear D gene. Germline loops: CDR1 MGHRA, CDR2 YSYEKL. This CDR3 is 15 amino acids long. The ends were cut back, 4 bases at V and 0 bases at J, with 10 bases in the middle. CDR3 in DNA: TGCGCCAGCAGCCTAAACAAATACTCTGGAAACACCATATATTTT. It yields the protein CASSLNKYSGNTIYF.

This clone was found once. V is TRBV28 and J is TRBJ2-1; the match to TRBD2 covers 7 bases. Germline CDR1 MDHEN, CDR2 SYDVKM. The J segment lost 5 bases and the V segment lost 5 bases, leaving 12 bases of the junction unmatched. The CDR3 covers 16 residues. For the CDR3, the DNA is TGTGCCAGCAGTCCGGATCTCGGGGGAGGGGACAATGAGCAGTTCTTC. Translated, it gives CASSPDLGGGDNEQFF.

The chain links TRBV7-9 to TRBJ2-7; D possibly corresponds to TRBD1 (6 bases). This CDR3 is 16 amino acids long. Germline CDR1 and CDR2: SEHNR and FQNEAQ (reference sequence). Trimming pared 2 bases from V and 0 bases from J, leaving 14 bases between. This CDR3 reads CASSLYVVTGSYEQYF. CDR3 nucleotides: TGTGCCAGCAGCTTATATGTGGTGACAGGCTCCTACGAGCAGTACTTC.

The chain combines TRBV6-4 with TRBJ2-5, with a tentative D call TRBD1 (6 bases). Per the germline V gene, CDR1 is MRHNA and CDR2 is SNTAGT. The CDR3 is made up of 13 amino acids. Written as DNA, the CDR3 is TGTACCCGCAGGGGTAAGGCTAGGAAGACCCAGTACTTC. This encodes CTRRGKARKTQYF.

The J gene is TRBJ1-4, the V gene TRBV7-8; tentative D call: TRBD1 (6 bases). Germline CDR1 reads SGHVS; CDR2 reads FQNEAQ. Trimming stripped 3 bases from V and 6 bases from J, with 14 bases between. This CDR3 spans 15 amino acids. This CDR3 is CASSFNRQGYEKLFF. The CDR3 region has the DNA TGTGCCAGCAGCTTCAATAGGCAGGGGTATGAAAAACTGTTTTTT.

J is TRBJ2-6 and V is TRBV7-2, with D possibly being TRBD1 (6 bases). Germline assignment: CDR1 SGHTA and CDR2 FQGNSA. The V and J ends lost 6 bases and 2 bases respectively, with 11 bases between them. This CDR3 has 15 amino acids. DNA of the CDR3: TGTGCCAGCAGTCTAGGGGGTCCTGGGGCCAACGTCCTGACTTTC. Protein product: CASSLGGPGANVLTF.

The V and J genes are TRBV12-5 and TRBJ1-5, with 12 bases that match TRBD1. Per germline, CDR1 LGHNT and CDR2 FRNRAP. This CDR3 is built from 18 residues. V shed 3 bases and J 1 base; nucleotides not matched to a gene: 7. CDR3 amino acids: CASGLGGTGGFSNQPQHF. The CDR3 DNA reads as TGTGCTAGTGGTTTAGGGGGGACAGGGGGCTTCAGCAATCAGCCCCAGCATTTT.

The chain carries TRBV5-6 and TRBJ2-1, with 11 bases that match TRBD2. The CDR3 sequence is 15 residues long. V gave up 2 bases and J gave up 2 bases; unmatched junction bases: 0. The germline V gene has CDR1 SGHDT and CDR2 YYEEEE. The CDR3 coding sequence is TGTGCCAGCAGCTTACTAGCGGGGGCCTACAATGAGCAGTTCTTC. Translated, it gives CASSLLAGAYNEQFF.

This clone has just a few counts. The chain couples TRBV7-9 to TRBJ2-7; 9 bases line up with TRBD1. The germline CDR1 and CDR2 sequences are SEHNR and FQNEAQ (reference sequence). V was pared by 4 bases and J by 4 bases, with 17 bases of the junction left unmatched. The CDR3 has 18 residues. The CDR3 spells CASSSPGTGRGGPYEQYF. The CDR3 DNA follows: TGTGCCAGCAGCTCACCCGGGACAGGGCGGGGAGGTCCATACGAGCAGTACTTC.

The rearrangement links TRBV5-4 to TRBJ2-1; 7 positions match TRBD2. With V trimmed by 5 bases and J by 7 bases, 6 bases remained unmatched. The CDR3 is 13 amino acids. The germline V gene encodes CDR1 SGHNT and CDR2 YYREEE (reference sequence). The CDR3 nucleotides are TGTGCCAGCAGGATCGGGGGGAAAAATGAGCAGTTCTTC. Translated, it gives CASRIGGKNEQFF.

This chain uses TRBV18 with TRBJ1-2; no reliable D call. This CDR3 is 13 amino acids long. The V and J ends lost 6 bases and 4 bases respectively, with 12 bases between them. Germline V CDR1 and CDR2: KGHSH, LQKENI. The CDR3 is CASSPDIPYGYTF. CDR3 nucleotides: TGTGCCAGCTCTCCTGACATACCCTATGGCTACACCTTC. The full variable domain, its missing parts supplied by reference TRBV18 and TRBJ1-2, is NAGVMQNPRHLVRRRGQEARLRCSPMKGHSHVYWYRQLPEEGLKFMVYLQKENIIDESGMPKERFSAEFPKEGPSILRIQQVVRGDSAAYFCASSPDIPYGYTFGSGTRLTVV.

The chain carries TRBV2 and TRBJ1-1; D remains ambiguous. Looked up from germline, CDR1 is SNHLY and CDR2 is FYNNEI. CDR3 length: 16 residues. Trimming cost V 6 bases and J 0 bases, with 17 bases left between them. The chain's CDR3 is CASSKEGQTLNTEAFF. DNA of the CDR3: TGTGCCAGCAGCAAAGAGGGCCAAACCTTGAACACTGAAGCTTTCTTT.